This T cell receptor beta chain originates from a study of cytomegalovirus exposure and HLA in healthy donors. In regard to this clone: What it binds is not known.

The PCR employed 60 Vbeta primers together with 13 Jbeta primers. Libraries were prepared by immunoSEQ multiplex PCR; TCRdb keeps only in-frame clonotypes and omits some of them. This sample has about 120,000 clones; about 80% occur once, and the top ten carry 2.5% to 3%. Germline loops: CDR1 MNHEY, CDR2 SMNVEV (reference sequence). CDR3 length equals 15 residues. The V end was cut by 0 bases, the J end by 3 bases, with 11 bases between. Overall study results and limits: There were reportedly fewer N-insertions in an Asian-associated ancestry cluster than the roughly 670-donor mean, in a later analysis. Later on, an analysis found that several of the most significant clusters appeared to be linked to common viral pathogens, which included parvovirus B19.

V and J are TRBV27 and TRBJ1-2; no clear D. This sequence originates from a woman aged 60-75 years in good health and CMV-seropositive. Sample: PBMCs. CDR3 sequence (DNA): TGTGCCAGCAGTTTATCGGGAGCCTCGGACTATGGCTACACCTTC. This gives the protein CASSLSGASDYGYTF.